The next 29 T cell receptor beta chains were all read from a single sample in a study of vaccination effects on CD4 cells after COVID-19. Sequencing was preceded by expansion of antigen-specific CD4+ T cells with viral peptide pools in the ViraFEST assay. Having been cultured for less than 13 days, the cells underwent CD4+ T cell isolation. Either the mRNA-1273 or the BNT162b2 vaccine was given to participants as two doses. These receptors' antigens are unknown. The protocol was immunoSEQ multiplex PCR, while the TCRdb copy is restricted to in-frame clones and leaves out a portion. The profile shows under 80,000 clones, less than 80% of them singletons. This specimen was CD4+ T cells from PBMCs cultured with HCoV-229E spike peptides, taken after COVID-19 vaccination. The receptor source for this set is a human donor who received a COVID-19 vaccine.

The chain carries TRBV5-6 and TRBJ1-1, with D maybe TRBD1 (6 bases). Trimming removed 4 bases at V and 0 bases at J, with 13 bases between. The CDR3 sequence is 15 residues long. Germline CDR1 and CDR2: SGHDT and YYEEEE. The CDR3 DNA is TGTGCCAGCAGCAGAACAGGGCTCGTGAACACTGAAGCTTTCTTT. Protein: CASSRTGLVNTEAFF.

This clone has more than one count but fewer than ten. The chain links TRBV9 to TRBJ2-2; 8 nucleotides match TRBD2. The CDR3 sequence is 15 residues long. Losses at the gene ends were 1 base for V and 4 bases for J; bases not matched to a gene: 3. Germline assignment: CDR1 SGDLS and CDR2 YYNGEE. In nucleotides, the CDR3 is TGTGCCAGCAGCGTAATTAGCGGGGCCACCGGGGAGCTGTTTTTT. This gives the protein CASSVISGATGELFF.

This chain connects TRBV18 to TRBJ2-4, with 14 positions matching TRBD2. The V and J ends lost 4 bases and 7 bases, in that order; junction bases with no gene match: 6. The CDR3 is 16 residues long. The germline V gene encodes CDR1 KGHSH and CDR2 LQKENI. CDR3 sequence reads: CASSQSWTSGGNIQYF. CDR3 in DNA: TGTGCCAGCTCACAATCTTGGACTAGCGGGGGGAACATTCAGTACTTC.

V is TRBV3-1 (or the pseudogene TRBV3-2) and J is TRBJ2-3, with a weak D call TRBD1 (5 bases). The CDR3 loop spans 13 amino acids. The germline V gene has CDR1 LGHDT and CDR2 YNNKEL (reference sequence). V lost 6 bases and J 0 bases, leaving 7 bases between the germline ends. The CDR3 loop reads CASSRQSTDTQYF. The DNA of the CDR3 is TGTGCCAGCAGTCGACAGAGCACAGATACGCAGTATTTT.

The rearrangement joins TRBV10-3 to TRBJ1-5; 9 bases are shared with TRBD1. The CDR3 spans 15 residues. Germline V gene sequence: CDR1 ENHRY, CDR2 SYGVKD. Trimming cost V 4 bases and J 3 bases; bases outside gene matches: 4. The CDR3 protein is CAISGGDRVNQPQHF. The CDR3 region has the DNA TGTGCCATCAGTGGCGGGGACAGGGTCAATCAGCCCCAGCATTTT.

The rearrangement uses TRBV19 and TRBJ2-2, with D hard to call. The CDR3 loop spans 15 amino acids. Between the trimmed V and J ends, which lost 3 bases and 7 bases, there was a span of 15 bases. CDR1 and CDR2 (germline): LNHDA, SQIVND (reference sequence). The CDR3 spells CASSIKQIGSGELFF. CDR3 DNA sequence: TGTGCCAGTAGTATTAAACAGATTGGAAGCGGGGAGCTGTTTTTT. The whole variable domain, remainder taken from reference TRBV19 and TRBJ2-2, is DGGITQSPKYLFRKEGQNVTLSCEQNLNHDAMYWYRQDPGQGLRLIYYSQIVNDFQKGDIAEGYSVSREKKESFPLTVTSAQKNPTAFYLCASSIKQIGSGELFFGEGSRLTVL.

The genes are TRBV11-2 and TRBJ1-2; perhaps TRBD1 as D (6 bases). Germline CDR1 reads SGHAT; CDR2 reads FQNNGV. The CDR3 has 15 residues. Trimming took off 0 bases at V and 7 bases at J, with 15 bases between the two ends. The CDR3 DNA follows: TGTGCCAGCAGCTTAGATAGAGAACAGGGTGGTGGCTACACCTTC. Amino acids: CASSLDREQGGGYTF.

The gene calls are TRBV30 and TRBJ1-2; perhaps TRBD1 as D (5 bases). Deletions cut 4 bases from V and 0 bases from J, with 12 bases between. This CDR3 spans 14 amino acids. Looked up from germline, CDR1 is GTSNPN and CDR2 is SVGIG (reference sequence). CDR3: CAWKAAGTNYGYTF. For the CDR3, the DNA is TGTGCCTGGAAAGCGGCAGGGACTAACTATGGCTACACCTTC.

The chain has TRBV12-3 or TRBV12-4 and TRBJ2-2; D is ambiguous. V lost 5 bases to trimming and J lost 6 bases, with 10 bases between them. The CDR3 is 13 residues long. The DNA for the CDR3 is TGTGCCAGCAGTCAGATAGAGCCCGGGGAGCTGTTTTTT. It specifies CASSQIEPGELFF.

The V and J genes are TRBV30 and TRBJ1-4; 10 bases line up with TRBD1. Germline CDR1 reads GTSNPN; CDR2 reads SVGIG (reference sequence). This CDR3 has 16 residues. After removal of 5 bases from V and 8 bases from J, the junction contained 14 bases not matched to a gene. The CDR3 spells CAWSPAGQGIGEKLFF. In DNA, the CDR3 is TGTGCCTGGTCGCCCGCGGGACAGGGGATAGGGGAAAAACTGTTTTTT.

This clone has a single count. The chain recombines TRBV4-1 with TRBJ1-5; tentatively, D is TRBD1 (6 bases). V gave up 1 base and J gave up 6 bases, with 16 bases separating them. Germline V gene data show CDR1 as MGHRA and CDR2 as YSYEKL. The CDR3 length is 16 residues. The DNA of the CDR3 is TGCGCCAGCAGCCAAGTTAGAGTACAGGGCAGTCAGCCCCAGCATTTT. Translated: CASSQVRVQGSQPQHF.

The chain employs TRBV3-1 (or the pseudogene TRBV3-2) and TRBJ1-6; the D gene is possibly TRBD1 (6 bases). Germline CDR1 and CDR2: LGHDT and YNNKEL (reference sequence). Trimming removed 6 bases at V and 6 bases at J, with 12 bases between. The length of the CDR3 is 14 residues. The CDR3 nucleotides are TGTGCCAGCAGTAGGGGGGACCTTAATTCACCCCTCCACTTT. This sequence encodes CASSRGDLNSPLHF.

The V gene is TRBV9, the J gene TRBJ2-2; D possibly corresponds to TRBD1 (5 bases). Germline CDR1 reads SGDLS; CDR2 reads YYNGEE. The CDR3 has 16 residues. Trimming left V 0 bases short and J 1 base short, with 10 bases between. The CDR3 DNA sequence: TGTGCCAGCAGCGTAGGATTCAGGGTGAACACCGGGGAGCTGTTTTTT. Amino acids: CASSVGFRVNTGELFF.

CDR3 sequence (DNA): TGTGCCAGCAGTTACTCTTCGCCGGGGGGCAATGGCTACACCTTC. As protein: CASSYSSPGGNGYTF. The V gene is TRBV6-5, the J gene TRBJ1-2, with D possibly TRBD1 on 6 matching bases. Germline V gene sequence: CDR1 MNHEY, CDR2 SVGAGI. V was shortened by 0 bases and J by 6 bases, with 14 bases between the two germline ends. The CDR3 covers 15 residues.

The genes are TRBV6-2 or TRBV6-3 and TRBJ1-2, with unresolved D. The CDR3 is made up of 11 amino acids. The V gene's germline CDR1 is MNHEY and CDR2 SVGEGT. Trimming stripped 6 bases from V and 7 bases from J, with 9 bases between. CDR3 protein: CASSQLLGYTF. As DNA, the CDR3 is TGTGCCAGCAGCCAACTTCTTGGCTACACCTTC.

This clone was found a few times. This chain uses TRBV30 with TRBJ1-1; tentatively, D is TRBD1 (5 bases). The CDR3 totals 13 residues. Germline CDR1 reads GTSNPN; CDR2 reads SVGIG (reference sequence). Trimming stripped 3 bases from V and 1 base from J, with 9 bases between. As DNA, the CDR3 is TGTGCCTGGAGCAAAACAGGGAACACTGAAGCTTTCTTT. This translates into CAWSKTGNTEAFF.

This clone was observed a few times. The CDR3 sequence: CASSTDPAQPQHF. The CDR3 nucleotides read TGCGCCAGCAGCACAGACCCGGCTCAGCCCCAGCATTTT. The J gene is TRBJ1-5, the V gene TRBV5-1; D uncertain. Germline CDR1 SGHRS, CDR2 YFSETQ. Trimming pared 4 bases from V and 6 bases from J, leaving 11 bases between. The CDR3 extends over 13 amino acids.

The genes are TRBV4-3 and TRBJ1-4; D not certain. V shed 0 bases and J shed 4 bases, with 6 bases lying between them. Germline loops: CDR1 LGHNA, CDR2 YSLEER. The CDR3 sequence is 14 residues long. The DNA for the CDR3 is TGCGCCAGCAGCCAAGAGGGCGGTAATGAAAAACTGTTTTTT. This translates into CASSQEGGNEKLFF.

This chain connects TRBV10-2 to TRBJ2-7; D uncertain. V lost 1 base, J lost 5 bases, and 6 bases lay in between. The germline V gene encodes CDR1 WSHSY and CDR2 SAAADI. The CDR3 sequence is 12 residues long. In nucleotides, the CDR3 is TGCGCCAGCAGTGAGTGGAGCGACGAGCAGTACGTC. Amino acid sequence: CASSEWSDEQYV.

This clone appeared a single time. It is unclear where the CDR3 begins or ends on the DNA, so no DNA is shown, and the CDR3 is as TCRdb lists it. V usage is TRBV2 and J usage is TRBJ2-2; whether TRBD2, the table's D call, matches the DNA was not checked. Counting both end residues, the CDR3 totals 14 amino acids. Germline CDR1 is SNHLY and CDR2 is FYNNEI. The CDR3 region is CASSTSGGPGELFF.

CDR3 DNA sequence: TGTGCCAGCAGCTTAGACCCCCTGGACAGATACGAGCAGTACGTC. It specifies CASSLDPLDRYEQYV. The chain combines TRBV7-7 with TRBJ2-7; a possible D gene is TRBD1 (6 bases). The V end lost 1 base, the J end lost 4 bases, and 14 bases lay between the germline ends. Germline V gene data show CDR1 as SSHAT and CDR2 as FNYEAQ (reference sequence). The length of the CDR3 is 15 residues.

The chain links TRBV3-1 (or the pseudogene TRBV3-2) to TRBJ2-1; D might be TRBD1 or TRBD2, each matching 5 bases. CDR1 is LGHDT and CDR2 is YNNKEL in the germline V gene (reference sequence). The V gene lost 4 bases and the J gene lost 4 bases, with 14 bases spanning the gap. This CDR3 region has 15 residues. CDR3 nucleotide sequence: TGTGCCAGCAGCCCCTCCGGGGCCCGATACAATGAGCAGTTCTTC. Translation: CASSPSGARYNEQFF.

The CDR3 DNA sequence: TGCAGCGTTCTGCCTTCAGCGGGGGGGGCAGATACGCAGTATTTT. Protein product: CSVLPSAGGADTQYF. The chain is built from TRBV29-1 and TRBJ2-3, with 10 bases matching TRBD2. The CDR3 runs 15 residues. Germline values: CDR1 SQVTM, CDR2 ANQGSEA. Trimming cost V 5 bases and J 4 bases; bases outside gene matches: 9.

The chain couples TRBV6-2 or TRBV6-3 to TRBJ2-1; no clear D gene. Germline-derived CDR1 and CDR2 are MNHEY and SVGEGT. Trimming left V 6 bases short and J 2 bases short, with 8 bases between. This CDR3 has 13 amino acids. The CDR3 region has the DNA TGTGCCAGCAGCCCGGATGCCTACAATGAGCAGTTCTTC. Its translation: CASSPDAYNEQFF.

This clone occurred once. The V gene is TRBV7-2, the J gene TRBJ1-1, with TRBD1 matching 9 bases. The junction had 4 bases not matched to a gene; V was cut back by 5 bases and J by 0 bases. Germline CDR1 SGHTA, CDR2 FQGNSA. The CDR3 is 15 amino acids. In DNA form, the CDR3 reads TGTGCCAGCAGCAAACAGGGGGCCCTGAACACTGAAGCTTTCTTT. Translated, it gives CASSKQGALNTEAFF.

This chain links TRBV19 with TRBJ2-2; 7 bases match TRBD1. The CDR3 runs to 16 residues. The germline gives CDR1 LNHDA, CDR2 SQIVND (reference sequence). V lost 4 bases to trimming and J lost 4 bases; unmatched junction nucleotides: 9. Here the CDR3 DNA reads TGTGCCAGTAGTAGGGACAGTTTTACCGGCACCGGGGAGCTGTTTTTT. This encodes CASSRDSFTGTGELFF. The full variable domain, its missing parts supplied by reference TRBV19 and TRBJ2-2, is DGGITQSPKYLFRKEGQNVTLSCEQNLNHDAMYWYRQDPGQGLRLIYYSQIVNDFQKGDIAEGYSVSREKKESFPLTVTSAQKNPTAFYLCASSRDSFTGTGELFFGEGSRLTVL.

The gene calls are TRBV11-2 and TRBJ1-1; no definite D call. CDR3 size: 12 residues. Germline V gene data show CDR1 as SGHAT and CDR2 as FQNNGV. V was clipped by 4 bases and J by 1 base, with 4 bases between them. The CDR3 region is CASSWTNTEAFF. CDR3 nucleotide sequence: TGTGCCAGCAGCTGGACGAACACTGAAGCTTTCTTT.

The V and J genes are TRBV5-1 and TRBJ2-2; 10 nucleotides match TRBD1. After removal of 3 bases from V and 4 bases from J, the junction contained 3 bases not matched to a gene. Germline V lookup: CDR1 SGHRS, CDR2 YFSETQ. This CDR3 is 15 amino acids long. The CDR3 bases are TGCGCCAGCAGCTACCGGGACAGGGGCACCGGGGAGCTGTTTTTT. Translated, it gives CASSYRDRGTGELFF.

The chain uses TRBV24-1 and TRBJ2-5, with D possibly being TRBD2 (5 bases). The CDR3 length is 16 residues. The germline gives CDR1 KGHDR, CDR2 SFDVKD. Trimming took 0 bases from V and 1 from J, leaving 11 bases between them. CDR3: CATSDLTNRGQETQYF. The CDR3 coding sequence is TGTGCCACCAGTGATTTGACAAACCGGGGCCAAGAGACCCAGTACTTC.